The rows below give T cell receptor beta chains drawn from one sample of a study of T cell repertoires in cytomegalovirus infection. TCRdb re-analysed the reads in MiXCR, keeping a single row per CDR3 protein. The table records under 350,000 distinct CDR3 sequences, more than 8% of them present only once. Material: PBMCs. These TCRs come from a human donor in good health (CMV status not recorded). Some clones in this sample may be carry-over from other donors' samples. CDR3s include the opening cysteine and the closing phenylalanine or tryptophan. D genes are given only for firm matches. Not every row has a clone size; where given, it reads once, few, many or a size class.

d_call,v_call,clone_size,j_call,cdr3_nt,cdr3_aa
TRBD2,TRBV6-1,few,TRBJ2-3,TGTGCCACCTCGGCTCTAGCGGGGAGTTCTCTCGGGGCAGATACGCAGTATTTT,CATSALAGSSLGADTQYF
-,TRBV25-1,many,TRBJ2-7,TGTGCCAGCAGTGAATTCGGGGTGTACGAGCAGTACTTC,CASSEFGVYEQYF
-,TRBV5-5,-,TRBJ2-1,TGTGCCAGCAGCTGGGGGCGGGGGCCCTCCTACAATGAGCAGTTCTTC,CASSWGRGPSYNEQFF
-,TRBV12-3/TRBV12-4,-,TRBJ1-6,TGTGCCAGCAGTAGACTAAGAAGCTATAATTCACCCCTCCACTTT,CASSRLRSYNSPLHF
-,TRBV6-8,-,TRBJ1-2,-,CASSSSGQGFDGYTF
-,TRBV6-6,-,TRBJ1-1,TGTGCCAGCAGTTACTCGTATCGAAAGAACACTGAAGCTTTCTTT,CASSYSYRKNTEAFF
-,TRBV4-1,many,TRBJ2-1,TGCGCCAGCAGCCAAGCGGGGTTTAAGGAGCAGTTCTTC,CASSQAGFKEQFF
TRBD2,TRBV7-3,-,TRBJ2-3,TGTGCCAGCAGCGTCCTAGCGGGAAAACGCACAGATACGCAGTATTTT,CASSVLAGKRTDTQYF
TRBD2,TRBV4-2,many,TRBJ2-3,TGTGCCAGCAGCCAAGAGGTGGGACTAGGAAGCACAGATACGCAGTATTTT,CASSQEVGLGSTDTQYF
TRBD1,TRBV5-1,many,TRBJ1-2,TGCGCCAGCAGCTTGGGACAGGGACATTCCACTAACTATGGCTACACCTTC,CASSLGQGHSTNYGYTF
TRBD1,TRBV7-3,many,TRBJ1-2,TGTGCCAGCAGCTTAAGGGCGCCGACCGGGACAGGGGGCACCCCTCGAGGCTACACCTTC,CASSLRAPTGTGGTPRGYTF
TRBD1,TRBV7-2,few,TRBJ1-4,TGTGCCAGCAGCCCAGGGGGCATGTCGCTGTTTTTT,CASSPGGMSLFF
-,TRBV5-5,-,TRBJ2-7,TGTGCCAGCAGCTTGAAGTTCGGGACTTACGAGCAGTACTTC,CASSLKFGTYEQYF
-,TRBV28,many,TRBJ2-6,TGTGCCAGCAGTTTTTTTAAGGGGTCTGGGGCCAACGTCCTGACTTTC,CASSFFKGSGANVLTF
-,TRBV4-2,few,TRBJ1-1,TGTGCCAGCAGCGTCCGAACGACTGAAGCTTTCTTT,CASSVRTTEAFF
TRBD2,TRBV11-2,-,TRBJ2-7,TGTGCCAGCAGCGCCCGTTTAGCGGGATCCTCCTACGAGCAGTACTTC,CASSARLAGSSYEQYF
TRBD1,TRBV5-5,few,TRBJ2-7,TGTGCCAGCAGCCTCCTCGACTATACAGGGGACGCATACTACGAGCAGTACTTC,CASSLLDYTGDAYYEQYF
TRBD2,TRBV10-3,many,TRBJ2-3,TGTGCCATCAGTGAGATTACTAGCGGGAGCTCACATACGCAGTATTTT,CAISEITSGSSHTQYF
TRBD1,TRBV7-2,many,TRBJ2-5,TGTGCCAGCAGCATTTCGAGGGGACAGGGAGAGACCCAGTACTTC,CASSISRGQGETQYF
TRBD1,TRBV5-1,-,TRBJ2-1,TGCGCCAGCAGCGACCGAGGAGGCGGATTACAGGGGACCCTTTACAATGAGCAGTTCTTC,CASSDRGGGLQGTLYNEQFF
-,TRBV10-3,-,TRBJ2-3,TGTGCCATCAGTGTGTCGGACAGACCGACGGCACAACGGGATACGCAGTATTTT,CAISVSDRPTAQRDTQYF
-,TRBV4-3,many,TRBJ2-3,TGCGCCAGCAGCCAAAGTTTAAGCTCAGATACGCAGTATTTT,CASSQSLSSDTQYF
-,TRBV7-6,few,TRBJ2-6,TGTGCCAGCAGCATGACAGACAGCTCTGGGGCCAACGTCCTGACTTTC,CASSMTDSSGANVLTF
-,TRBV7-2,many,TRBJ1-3,TGTGCCAGCAGCTCCGACGGCTCTGGAAACACCATATATTTT,CASSSDGSGNTIYF
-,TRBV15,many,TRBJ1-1,TGTGCCACCAGCAGAGATCTTGTACGGAACACTGAAGCTTTCTTT,CATSRDLVRNTEAFF
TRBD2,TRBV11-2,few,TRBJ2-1,TGTGCCAGCAGCTTAGATCTCAGGCTAGCGGGCCTCAATGAGCAGTTCTTC,CASSLDLRLAGLNEQFF
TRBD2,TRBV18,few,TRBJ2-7,TGTGCCAGCTCACCACCAGCGGGAGGGTCGGGCGAGCAGTACTTC,CASSPPAGGSGEQYF
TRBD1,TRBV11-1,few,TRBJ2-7,TGTGCCAGCAGCTTAGACGTGGACAGGGGGTACGAGCAGTACTTC,CASSLDVDRGYEQYF
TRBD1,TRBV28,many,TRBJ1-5,TGTGCCAGCAGTTTGTGGGGACAGGGGGCCGCGGCGTGGCCCCAGCATTTT,CASSLWGQGAAAWPQHF
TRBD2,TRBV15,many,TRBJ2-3,TGTGCCACCAGCAGAGTGCGGGGGGGGGAGCGGGGGGCAGATACGCAGTATTTT,CATSRVRGGERGADTQYF
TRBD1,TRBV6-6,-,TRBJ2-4,TGTGCCAGCAGTTATGTCCCGGGACAGGGGGCCGGCCTCAAAAACATTCAGTACTTC,CASSYVPGQGAGLKNIQYF